The source of this T cell receptor beta chain is a study of blood T cell repertoires in COVID-19. Germline loops: CDR1 KGHDR, CDR2 SFDVKD. The CDR3 runs to 15 residues. Trimming took off 3 bases at V and 5 bases at J, with 14 bases between the two ends. As handled by the study authors: Amplifying reference gene primers gave estimates of nucleated cell counts. Generated by immunoSEQ multiplex PCR, the TCRdb table keeps only in-frame clones and is missing some. That table supplies the V and J calls and clone size; D and trimming were determined from the DNA. The sample gives some 490,000 clones, approximately 83% of which show up once; approximately 3% is in the top ten.

This sequence was found in a human donor in a cohort sampled during active COVID-19. This chain links TRBV24-1 with TRBJ2-3; maybe TRBD2 (5 bases). Specimen: peripheral blood. This CDR3 reads CATSDRGGAGDTQYF. CDR3 sequence (DNA): TGTGCCACCAGTGATAGAGGTGGCGCGGGAGATACGCAGTATTTT.